The 2 T cell receptor beta chains below were found in one sample sequenced in a study of memory CD4+ T cells and cytomegalovirus serostatus. Some clones are missing from TCRdb's copy, which holds only in-frame ones; the method was immunoSEQ multiplex PCR. This table has approximately 47,000 clones, 78% appearing once. The sort gate was single viable CD3+CD4+CD8-CD45RO+ cells for memory CD4+ T cells. The sample taken for sequencing was memory CD4+ T cells from blood. The receptors here all came from an adult in good health and CMV-seronegative.

The rearrangement uses TRBV6-1 and TRBJ1-6; the match to TRBD1 covers 7 bases. CDR3 length: 15 residues. V lost 5 bases, J lost 5 bases, and 6 bases stayed unmatched. Germline V gene sequence: CDR1 MNHNS, CDR2 SASEGT. The CDR3 loop reads CASSPTGRDNSPLHF. As DNA, the CDR3 is TGTGCCAGCAGTCCGACAGGGAGGGATAATTCACCCCTCCACTTT.

Points on this clone: The sample holds other DNA sequences that translate to the same CDR3. The chain employs TRBV28 and TRBJ1-5; D may be TRBD1 (5 bases). V was pared by 3 bases and J by 2 bases, with 11 bases between. The CDR3 has 15 residues. Germline CDR1 and CDR2: MDHEN and SYDVKM. CDR3: CASSLVGARNQPQHF. CDR3 DNA: TGTGCCAGCAGTTTGGTCGGGGCTCGCAATCAGCCCCAGCATTTT.